One T cell receptor (beta chain) is described in this entry. Original data processing: Cell counts per sample came from amplifying reference gene primers. Assay: immunoSEQ multiplex PCR; the TCRdb copy retains only in-frame clones and omits some. V, J and clone size reflect that table, while D and trimming were determined from the DNA. The sample shows about 69,000 clones, 91% of them seen only once. This specimen belongs to a study of blood T cell repertoires in COVID-19. Whole-study context: Italy, Spain and the United States were the sources of the convalescent and acute COVID-19 samples. PBMCs, B-cell-depleted T cells, or T cells were the source of the cDNA or gDNA that made up the material.

Deletions cut 0 bases from V and 7 bases from J, with 14 bases between. The CDR3 is 15 residues long. Germline values: CDR1 SGHNT, CDR2 YYREEE (reference sequence). V gene TRBV5-4 combines with J gene TRBJ2-1; D is perhaps TRBD2 (6 bases). The material sequenced was peripheral blood. The sequence was obtained from an older woman with active COVID-19. CDR3 sequence (DNA): TGTGCCAGCAGCTTGGGGGGGACTGGGGCGAATGAGCAGTTCTTC. Its translation: CASSLGGTGANEQFF. The full variable domain, in which reference TRBV5-4 and TRBJ2-1 provide the parts outside the CDR3, is ETGVTQSPTHLIKTRGQQVTLRCSSQSGHNTVSWYQQALGQGPQFIFQYYREEENGRGNFPPRFSGLQFPNYSSELNVNALELDDSALYLCASSLGGTGANEQFFGPGTRLTVL.